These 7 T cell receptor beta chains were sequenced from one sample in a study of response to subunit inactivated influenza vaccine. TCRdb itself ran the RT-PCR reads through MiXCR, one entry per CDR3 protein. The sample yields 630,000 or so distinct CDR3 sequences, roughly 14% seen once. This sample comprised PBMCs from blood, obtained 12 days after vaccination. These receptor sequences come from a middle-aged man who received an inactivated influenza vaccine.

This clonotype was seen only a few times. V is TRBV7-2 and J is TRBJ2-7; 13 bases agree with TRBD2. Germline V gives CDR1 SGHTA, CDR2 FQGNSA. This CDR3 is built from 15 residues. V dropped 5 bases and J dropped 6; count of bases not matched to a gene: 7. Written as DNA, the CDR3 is TGTGCCAGCAGCCTCGGACTAGCGGGAGATCGCGAGCAGTACTTC. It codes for CASSLGLAGDREQYF.

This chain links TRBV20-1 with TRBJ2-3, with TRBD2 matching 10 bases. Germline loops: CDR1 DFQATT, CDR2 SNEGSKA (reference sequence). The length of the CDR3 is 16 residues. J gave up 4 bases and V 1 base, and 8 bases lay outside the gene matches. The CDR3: CSARGLPSGRSDTQYF. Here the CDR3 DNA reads TGCAGTGCTAGAGGTCTTCCTAGCGGGAGATCAGATACGCAGTATTTT.

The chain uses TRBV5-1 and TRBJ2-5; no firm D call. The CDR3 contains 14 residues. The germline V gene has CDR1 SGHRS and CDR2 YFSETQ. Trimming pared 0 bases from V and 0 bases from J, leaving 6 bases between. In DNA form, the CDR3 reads TGCGCCAGCAGCTTGGGGAGTAACCAAGAGACCCAGTACTTC. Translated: CASSLGSNQETQYF.

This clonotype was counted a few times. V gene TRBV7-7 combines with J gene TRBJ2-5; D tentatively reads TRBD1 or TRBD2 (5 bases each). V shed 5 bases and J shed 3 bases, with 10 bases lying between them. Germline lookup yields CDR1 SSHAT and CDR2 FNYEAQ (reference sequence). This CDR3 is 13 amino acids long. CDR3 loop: CASSKGPEETQYF. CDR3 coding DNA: TGTGCCAGCAGCAAGGGACCGGAAGAGACCCAGTACTTC. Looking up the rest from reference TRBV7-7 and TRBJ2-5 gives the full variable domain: GAGVSQSPRYKVTKRGQDVTLRCDPISSHATLYWYQQALGQGPEFLTYFNYEAQPDKSGLPSDRFSAERPEGSISTLTIQRTEQRDSAMYRCASSKGPEETQYFGPGTRLLVL.

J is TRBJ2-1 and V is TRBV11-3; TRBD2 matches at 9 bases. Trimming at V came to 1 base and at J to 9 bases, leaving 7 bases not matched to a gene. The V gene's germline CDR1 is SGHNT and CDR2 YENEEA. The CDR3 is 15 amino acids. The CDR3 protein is CASSLGGGGAPEQFF. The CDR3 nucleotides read TGTGCCAGCAGCTTAGGAGGCGGGGGGGCCCCTGAGCAGTTCTTC.

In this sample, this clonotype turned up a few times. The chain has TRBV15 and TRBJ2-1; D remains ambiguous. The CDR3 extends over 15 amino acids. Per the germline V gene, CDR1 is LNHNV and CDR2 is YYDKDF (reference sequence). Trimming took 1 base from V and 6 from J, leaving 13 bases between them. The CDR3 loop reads CATSRGGYRLNEQFF. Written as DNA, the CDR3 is TGTGCCACCAGCAGAGGGGGTTACCGCCTCAATGAGCAGTTCTTC. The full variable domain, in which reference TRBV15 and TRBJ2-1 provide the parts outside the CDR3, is DAMVIQNPRYQVTQFGKPVTLSCSQTLNHNVMYWYQQKSSQAPKLLFHYYDKDFNNEADTPDNFQSRRPNTSFCFLDIRSPGLGDTAMYLCATSRGGYRLNEQFFGPGTRLTVL.

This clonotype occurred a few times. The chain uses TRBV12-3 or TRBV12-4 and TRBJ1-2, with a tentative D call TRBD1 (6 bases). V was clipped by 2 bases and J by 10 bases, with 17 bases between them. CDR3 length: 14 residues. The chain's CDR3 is CASSLRGIGSSYTF. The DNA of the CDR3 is TGTGCCAGCAGTTTAAGGGGGATTGGCTCCTCCTACACCTTC.